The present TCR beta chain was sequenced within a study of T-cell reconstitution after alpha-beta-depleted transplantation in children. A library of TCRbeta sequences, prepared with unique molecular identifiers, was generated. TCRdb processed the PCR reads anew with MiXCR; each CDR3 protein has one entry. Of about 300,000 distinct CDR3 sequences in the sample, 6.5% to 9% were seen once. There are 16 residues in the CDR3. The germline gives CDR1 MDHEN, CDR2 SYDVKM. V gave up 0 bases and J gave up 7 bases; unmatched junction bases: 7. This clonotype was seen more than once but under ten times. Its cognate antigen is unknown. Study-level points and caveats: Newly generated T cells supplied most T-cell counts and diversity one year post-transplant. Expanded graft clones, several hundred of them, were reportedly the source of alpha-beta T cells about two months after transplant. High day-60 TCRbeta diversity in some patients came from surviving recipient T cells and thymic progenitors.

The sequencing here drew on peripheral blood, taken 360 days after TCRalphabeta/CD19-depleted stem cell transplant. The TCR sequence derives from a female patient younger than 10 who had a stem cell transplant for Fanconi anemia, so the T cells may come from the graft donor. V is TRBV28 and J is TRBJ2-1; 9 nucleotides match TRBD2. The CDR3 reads CASSLWGSGGGNEQFF. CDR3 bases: TGTGCCAGCAGTTTATGGGGTAGCGGGGGAGGTAATGAGCAGTTCTTC. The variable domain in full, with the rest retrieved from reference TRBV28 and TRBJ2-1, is DVKVTQSSRYLVKRTGEKVFLECVQDMDHENMFWYRQDPGLGLRLIYFSYDVKMKEKGDIPEGYSVSREKKERFSLILESASTNQTSMYLCASSLWGSGGGNEQFFGPGTRLTVL.